This T cell receptor beta chain was captured in a study of a mutant IDH1 vaccine in newly diagnosed glioma. Across the whole study: Across weeks 1, 3, 5, 7, 11, 15, 19 and 23, patients received a vaccination each time, eight in all. Vaccination started 4-6 weeks after radiotherapy alone, or with temozolomide cycles. Patients were pretreated with radiotherapy, temozolomide, or both, mostly both.

The time point is: week 5, during vaccination. Topical imiquimod was applied with each vaccine dose, which held 300 ug of mutant IDH1 20-mer peptide. Each donor presented with a new WHO grade 3 or 4 astrocytoma that tested IDH1-mutant and showed ATRX loss. As for this clone: The target antigen is unknown.

Libraries were prepared by immunoSEQ multiplex PCR; TCRdb keeps only in-frame clonotypes and omits some of them. In the table there are under 95,000 clones, roughly 91% of which are singletons. Trimming took 10 bases from V and 1 from J; bases not matched to a gene: 6. Germline V gene sequence: CDR1 ENHRY, CDR2 SYGVKD. CDR3 length: 13 residues. The clonotype originates from a woman between 50 and 59 years old with glioma. The sample consisted of PBMCs, taken from a glioma patient whose treatment included an IDH1 peptide vaccine. The chain joins TRBV10-3 to TRBJ2-5; 7 nucleotides match TRBD2. CDR3: CATGSGIQETQYF. The DNA of the CDR3 is TGTGCCACGGGGAGCGGGATCCAAGAGACCCAGTACTTC.